Listed below are T cell receptor beta chains from one sample, sequenced in a study of a mutant IDH1 vaccine in newly diagnosed glioma. This table comes from immunoSEQ multiplex PCR, and its TCRdb copy is limited to in-frame clones, with some not included. Here the sample spans fewer than 35,000 clones, over 65% being singletons. The antigens of these receptors remain unknown. Sequences were derived from PBMCs, sampled from a glioma patient whose treatment included an IDH1 peptide vaccine. The receptors were sampled from a man between 25 and 39 years old with glioma. The CDR3 runs from the conserved cysteine through the conserved F or W. The order of the fields is CDR3 DNA, CDR3 protein, clone size, J gene, V gene, D gene. The D gene is left open where the match is weak. Clone sizes are given selectively: once, few, many, or a class where the clone is expanded.

DNA: TGTGCCAGCAGCTTCATCAAACAGTGGACAGTGAACACCGGGGAGCTGTTTTTT
CDR3: CASSFIKQWTVNTGELFF
size: .
J: TRBJ2-2
V: TRBV7-9
D: .

DNA: TGTGCCAGTAGTATAGTTCGGACAGGGGATCAGCCCCAGCATTTT
CDR3: CASSIVRTGDQPQHF
size: .
J: TRBJ1-5
V: TRBV19
D: TRBD1

DNA: TGTGCCAGCAGTAAACAGGTGGCGAACACTGAAGCTTTCTTT
CDR3: CASSKQVANTEAFF
size: .
J: TRBJ1-1
V: TRBV6-1
D: .

DNA: TGTGCCAGCAGCTATCGGCGGTCGTACCAAGAGACCCAGTACTTC
CDR3: CASSYRRSYQETQYF
size: .
J: TRBJ2-5
V: TRBV7-9
D: .

DNA: TGCGCCAGCAGCTTGTCGGGACTAGCCTACAATGAGCAGTTCTTC
CDR3: CASSLSGLAYNEQFF
size: .
J: TRBJ2-1
V: TRBV5-1
D: TRBD2

DNA: TGTGCCAGCAGCTTGAACAGTCAAGAGACCCAGTACTTC
CDR3: CASSLNSQETQYF
size: .
J: TRBJ2-5
V: TRBV5-4
D: .

DNA: TGTGCCAGCAGGTGGGGGGCCAACGTCCTGACTTTC
CDR3: CASRWGANVLTF
size: once
J: TRBJ2-6
V: TRBV5-4
D: .

DNA: TGTGCCAGCAGTTACTCGATCGGAGACAATGAGCAGTTCTTC
CDR3: CASSYSIGDNEQFF
size: few
J: TRBJ2-1
V: TRBV6-6
D: .

DNA: TGCAGCGTTGTAGGGCAGGGGCTCAATCAGCCCCAGCATTTT
CDR3: CSVVGQGLNQPQHF
size: few
J: TRBJ1-5
V: TRBV29-1
D: .

DNA: TGTGCCAGTAGGGGGGGCAGGATCCTGAACACTGAAGCTTTCTTT
CDR3: CASRGGRILNTEAFF
size: few
J: TRBJ1-1
V: TRBV19
D: .

DNA: TGTGCCAGCAGCTTAGCTAGCGGGGGATACAATGAGCAGTTCTTC
CDR3: CASSLASGGYNEQFF
size: few
J: TRBJ2-1
V: TRBV7-6
D: TRBD2

DNA: TGTGCCAGCACCCAAGAGAGGGACAGGGCTAACGAGCAGTACTTC
CDR3: CASTQERDRANEQYF
size: few
J: TRBJ2-7
V: TRBV27
D: TRBD1

DNA: TGTGCCAGTACCCGGAGTTATAGCAATCAGCCCCAGCATTTT
CDR3: CASTRSYSNQPQHF
size: .
J: TRBJ1-5
V: TRBV19
D: .

DNA: TGTGCCAGCAGGGAAGATGGGGATCAGCCCCAGCATTTT
CDR3: CASREDGDQPQHF
size: .
J: TRBJ1-5
V: TRBV6-1
D: .

DNA: TGCGCCAGCAGCCGAGGGACAGGTTTACTCGAGCAGTACTTC
CDR3: CASSRGTGLLEQYF
size: .
J: TRBJ2-7
V: TRBV5-1
D: TRBD1

DNA: TGTGCCAGCAGCTATAGACAGTACAATGAGCAGTTCTTC
CDR3: CASSYRQYNEQFF
size: .
J: TRBJ2-1
V: TRBV6-5
D: .

DNA: TGTGCCTCCACAGCGGGGGATGGCTACACCTTC
CDR3: CASTAGDGYTF
size: .
J: TRBJ1-2
V: TRBV30
D: .

DNA: TGTGCCAGCAGCTTAGCGTCAGCGAACACTGAAGCTTTCTTT
CDR3: CASSLASANTEAFF
size: .
J: TRBJ1-1
V: TRBV7-9
D: .

DNA: TGTGCCAGCAGTTTACCGGGACAGGGTGGGTTTGGAGCTTTCTTT
CDR3: CASSLPGQGGFGAFF
size: .
J: TRBJ1-1
V: TRBV6-6
D: TRBD1

DNA: TGTGCCAGCAGCTTGAGGCCGGCATACGAGCAGTACTTC
CDR3: CASSLRPAYEQYF
size: once
J: TRBJ2-7
V: TRBV5-4
D: .

DNA: TGTGCCAGCAGTTACGAACAGAACACTGAAGCTTTCTTT
CDR3: CASSYEQNTEAFF
size: few
J: TRBJ1-1
V: TRBV6-5
D: .

DNA: TGTGCCAGCAGTGATGGGACAGGGAGGACAGATACGCAGTATTTT
CDR3: CASSDGTGRTDTQYF
size: .
J: TRBJ2-3
V: TRBV25-1
D: TRBD1

DNA: TGCGCCAGCAGCTTGGCCCCTGACACCCCCTACGAGCAGTACTTC
CDR3: CASSLAPDTPYEQYF
size: .
J: TRBJ2-7
V: TRBV5-1
D: .

DNA: TGTGCCAGCTCACCACAGACAGGGAACACTGAAGCTTTCTTT
CDR3: CASSPQTGNTEAFF
size: many
J: TRBJ1-1
V: TRBV18
D: .

DNA: TGTGCCAGCGATGCCGGGGCCGCGAACACCGGGGAGCTGTTTTTT
CDR3: CASDAGAANTGELFF
size: .
J: TRBJ2-2
V: TRBV2
D: .

DNA: TGTGCCAGCAGCCACTCGGGCACCGGGGAGCTGTTTTTT
CDR3: CASSHSGTGELFF
size: few
J: TRBJ2-2
V: TRBV13
D: .

DNA: TGTGCCAGCAGCTTGGTGGGCTCCACTGAAGCTTTCTTT
CDR3: CASSLVGSTEAFF
size: .
J: TRBJ1-1
V: TRBV7-9
D: .

DNA: TGTGCCAGCAGCTTGGGAGGGATCCCCGGGGAGCTGTTTTTT
CDR3: CASSLGGIPGELFF
size: .
J: TRBJ2-2
V: TRBV11-2
D: TRBD2

DNA: TGCGCCAGCTGGGGGCAGCGGGAGGGCACAGATACGCAGTATTTT
CDR3: CASWGQREGTDTQYF
size: .
J: TRBJ2-3
V: TRBV10-2
D: TRBD2

DNA: TGTGCCAGCAGCGCCCCGTCGGGGGGGTCCTACAATGAGCAGTTCTTC
CDR3: CASSAPSGGSYNEQFF
size: .
J: TRBJ2-1
V: TRBV5-4
D: TRBD2

DNA: TGTGCCAGCAGACTAGCGGTCCCCACCGGGGAGCTGTTTTTT
CDR3: CASRLAVPTGELFF
size: once
J: TRBJ2-2
V: TRBV7-9
D: TRBD2

DNA: TGTGCCAGCTCACCCACAGCCCTAGCGGGGGGCCCTTCCTACAATGAGCAGTTCTTC
CDR3: CASSPTALAGGPSYNEQFF
size: .
J: TRBJ2-1
V: TRBV18
D: TRBD2

DNA: TGCAGCGTTGGGAATGGCGAGCAGTACTTC
CDR3: CSVGNGEQYF
size: .
J: TRBJ2-7
V: TRBV29-1
D: .

DNA: TGCGCCAGCAGCTTGGTAGCTAGCGGGAGCTACGAGCAGTACTTC
CDR3: CASSLVASGSYEQYF
size: .
J: TRBJ2-7
V: TRBV5-1
D: TRBD2

DNA: TGCGCCAGCAGCCAAGATAGTGGATTCGAAGCTTTCTTT
CDR3: CASSQDSGFEAFF
size: .
J: TRBJ1-1
V: TRBV4-1
D: .

DNA: TGTGCCAGCAGGCTCGGACTAGCGGGAAACAACTACGAGCAGTACTTC
CDR3: CASRLGLAGNNYEQYF
size: .
J: TRBJ2-7
V: TRBV5-4
D: TRBD2

DNA: TGTGCCAGCAGCTTAGTACAGGGGTGGGACAATCAGCCCCAGCATTTT
CDR3: CASSLVQGWDNQPQHF
size: once
J: TRBJ1-5
V: TRBV5-8
D: TRBD1

DNA: TGCGCCAGCAGCCCGGGTCTCAACTATGGCTACACCTTC
CDR3: CASSPGLNYGYTF
size: .
J: TRBJ1-2
V: TRBV5-1
D: .

DNA: TGTGCCTGGAGTTCGGGACAGGGAAGTAGAAACACCATATATTTT
CDR3: CAWSSGQGSRNTIYF
size: .
J: TRBJ1-3
V: TRBV30
D: TRBD1

DNA: TGTGCCAGCAGTCTTCACCAGACACGCTACTACGAGCAGTACTTC
CDR3: CASSLHQTRYYEQYF
size: once
J: TRBJ2-7
V: TRBV6-6
D: .

DNA: TGTGCCAGCAGGGGCCTCGGAGCAAGGGCAGATACGCAGTATTTT
CDR3: CASRGLGARADTQYF
size: .
J: TRBJ2-3
V: TRBV27
D: .

DNA: TGCGCCAGCAGCTTGGGGACTAGCGGGAGTTACGAGCAGTACTTC
CDR3: CASSLGTSGSYEQYF
size: .
J: TRBJ2-7
V: TRBV5-1
D: TRBD2

DNA: TGTGCCAGCAGCCCGGTATCGGGGATCTCCTACGAGCAGTACTTC
CDR3: CASSPVSGISYEQYF
size: .
J: TRBJ2-7
V: TRBV9
D: .